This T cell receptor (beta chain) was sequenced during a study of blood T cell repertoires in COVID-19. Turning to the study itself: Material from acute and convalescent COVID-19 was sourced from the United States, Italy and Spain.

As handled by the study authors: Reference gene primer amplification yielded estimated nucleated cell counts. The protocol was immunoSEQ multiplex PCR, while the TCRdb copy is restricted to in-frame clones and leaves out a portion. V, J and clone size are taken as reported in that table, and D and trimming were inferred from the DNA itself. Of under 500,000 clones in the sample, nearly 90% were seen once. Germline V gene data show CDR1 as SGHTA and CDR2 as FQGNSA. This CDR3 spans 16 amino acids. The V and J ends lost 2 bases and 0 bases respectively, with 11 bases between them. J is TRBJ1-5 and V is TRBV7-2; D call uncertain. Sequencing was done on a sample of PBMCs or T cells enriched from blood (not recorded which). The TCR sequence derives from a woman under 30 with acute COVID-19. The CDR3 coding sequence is TGTGCCAGCAGCTTATTCGGGGAGTATAGCAATCAGCCCCAGCATTTT. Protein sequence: CASSLFGEYSNQPQHF.